This T cell receptor beta chain appears in the sequencing data of a study of T cells in Graves' hyperthyroidism and ophthalmopathy. RNA transcripts yielded amplified TCR beta CDR3 regions. The TCR CDR3 was amplified in a first-round RT-PCR using the HTBI primer set. TCRdb itself ran the multiplex PCR reads through MiXCR, one entry per CDR3 protein. The data contain some 510,000 distinct CDR3 sequences, less than 25% of them seen just once; the ten biggest clones take up 26%. The V gene's germline CDR1 is LGHNA and CDR2 YNFKEQ. Trimming removed 0 bases from V and 0 bases from J, with 6 bases in between. The CDR3 loop spans 15 amino acids. Overall study findings and caveats: The model made its ophthalmopathy prediction, and onset followed a median 6.5 months later.

Graves' hyperthyroidism qualified as stable when ophthalmopathy did not progress within 18 months. Diagnosing involved the use of clinical symptoms, serum thyroxine and TRAb, thyroid ultrasound and orbital computed tomography. This clonotype was recorded many times. The antigen is not known. The sequencing sample was made of blood. This chain joins TRBV4-2 and TRBJ1-5; no definite D call. The source is a man between 18 and 29 years old with Graves' hyperthyroidism. CDR3 in amino acids: CASSQDRLSNQPQHF. The CDR3 region has the DNA TGTGCCAGCAGCCAAGATCGGCTTAGCAATCAGCCCCAGCATTTT.